The sequence of this T cell receptor beta chain was determined in a study of shared clonotypes between healthy human individuals. The data were produced by immunoSEQ multiplex PCR, yet TCRdb's version contains in-frame clones alone and is incomplete. The sample includes 2 million to 2.5 million clones, 85% to 95% seen only once; the top ten take 0.37%. Sequenced input: naive CD4+ T cells from PBMCs. Subset described: CD45RA+ positively selected. The receptor comes from a man aged 18 to 30 in good health. Some clones in this sample may be carry-over from other donors' samples.

CDR3 residues: CAISDSQGATNTEAFF. Here the CDR3 DNA reads TGTGCCATCAGTGACTCACAGGGGGCAACGAACACTGAAGCTTTCTTT. V and J are TRBV10-3 and TRBJ1-1; 9 nucleotides line up with TRBD1. Germline-derived CDR1 and CDR2 are ENHRY and SYGVKD. This CDR3 spans 16 amino acids. Trimming took 3 bases from V and 1 from J; bases not matched to a gene: 6.